Each of the 25 T cell receptor beta chains below was sequenced from the same sample in a study of breast tumors, draining lymph nodes, adjacent tissues. MiXCR, run by TCRdb on the multiplex PCR reads, gives a single entry per CDR3 protein. The table has about 230,000 distinct CDR3 sequences, 32% seen once. The lymph nodes were axillary draining lymph nodes from breast cancer patients. The specimen was axillary lymph node tissue. These receptors came from a female donor with breast cancer. Some clones in this sample may be carry-over from other donors' samples.

The gene calls are TRBV30 and TRBJ2-1; 11 positions match TRBD2. The trim removed 2 bases at V and 5 bases at J, leaving 2 bases unmatched. The CDR3 is 14 amino acids. Germline CDR1 and CDR2: GTSNPN and SVGIG (reference sequence). In nucleotides, the CDR3 is TGTGCCTGGAGTCAGGGACTAGCGGACAATGAGCAGTTCTTC. Protein: CAWSQGLADNEQFF. Based on the CDR3 plus reference TRBV30 and TRBJ2-1, the full variable domain is SQTIHQWPATLVQPVGSPLSLECTVEGTSNPNLYWYRQAAGRGLQLLFYSVGIGQISSEVPQNLSASRPQDRQFILSSKKLLLSDSGFYLCAWSQGLADNEQFFGPGTRLTVL.

Remarks on this clonotype: A much larger clone lies a single base off, so this may be a read error. The rearrangement links TRBV6-4 to TRBJ2-1, with D possibly TRBD2 on 5 matching bases. From germline, CDR1 is MRHNA and CDR2 SNTAGT. CDR3 length equals 15 residues. CDR3 residues: CAGRLSPYPYNEQFF. CDR3 nucleotides: TGTGCCGGCAGACTATCCCCTTATCCCTACAATGAGCAGTTCTTC.

This clonotype was observed a single time. One end of the junction fails to match germline, which may point to a read error. The chain employs TRBV9 and TRBJ2-1, with D perhaps TRBD1 (6 bases). Per germline, CDR1 SGDLS and CDR2 YYNGEE. The CDR3 has 15 residues. The CDR3 loop reads CASGVVAQGLNEQFF. The CDR3 nucleotides are TGTGCCAGCGGCGTAGTAGCTCAGGGGCTAAATGAGCAGTTCTTC.

In the case of this clonotype: This clone may be a read error of a much larger clone one base away. The V call is TRBV20-1, the J call TRBJ2-6; perhaps TRBD2 as D (5 bases). Germline V gene data show CDR1 as DFQATT and CDR2 as SNEGSKA (reference sequence). This CDR3 spans 18 amino acids. The germline V and J ends were trimmed by 6 bases and 2 bases, with 23 bases remaining between them. This chain's CDR3 is CSAAPPDYYPAGANVLTF. CDR3 DNA sequence: TGCAGTGCAGCCCCCCCCGACTATTACCCCGCTGGGGCCAACGTCCTGACTTTC.

Many counts were recorded for this clonotype. The chain is built from TRBV3-1 and TRBJ2-1; D is undetermined. The V end lost 0 bases, the J end lost 7 bases, and 13 bases lay between the germline ends. This CDR3 comprises 15 residues. In germline, CDR1 is LGHDT, CDR2 YNNKEL (reference sequence). CDR3 protein: CASSQEGGAWNEQFF. In nucleotides, the CDR3 is TGTGCCAGCAGCCAAGAAGGCGGAGCTTGGAATGAGCAGTTCTTC.

This clonotype was picked up many times. The chain carries TRBV12-3 or TRBV12-4 and TRBJ2-3, with D tentatively TRBD1 (6 bases). V was pared by 5 bases and J by 5 bases, with 14 bases between. The CDR3 covers 14 residues. The CDR3 DNA follows: TGTGCCAGCAGTGGGGGCCAGGGGAGAGATACGCAGTATTTT. Its translation is CASSGGQGRDTQYF.

About this clonotype itself: This sequence may be a read error, since a much larger clone differs from it by one base. This chain joins TRBV19 and TRBJ2-2; 9 bases line up with TRBD2. Germline V gene data show CDR1 as LNHDA and CDR2 as SQIVND (reference sequence). The CDR3 totals 17 residues. V lost 5 bases and J lost 10; bases outside the gene matches: 17. CDR3 loop: CASSRTGTSSIPEELFF. The CDR3 coding sequence is TGTGCCAGTAGTCGCACCGGGACTAGCTCTATCCCCGAGGAGCTGTTTTTT.

A word on this clonotype: One base away lies a much larger clone, so this may be a sequencing read error. The chain combines TRBV12-3 or TRBV12-4 with TRBJ2-4; a weak D match, TRBD2 (5 bases). CDR3 size: 15 residues. Trimming removed 5 bases at V and 7 bases at J, with 18 bases between. CDR3: CASSPFTRLGNIQYF. The CDR3 DNA sequence: TGTGCCAGCAGTCCCTTCACTAGACTGGGGAACATTCAGTACTTC.

In this sample, this clonotype turned up many times. The rearrangement uses TRBV10-3 and TRBJ1-6; no clear D gene. Germline assignment: CDR1 ENHRY and CDR2 SYGVKD. V was shortened by 0 bases and J by 7 bases, with 1 base between the two germline ends. The CDR3 spans 12 residues. In nucleotides, the CDR3 is TGTGCCATCAGTGAGTCGAATTCACCCCTCCACTTT. This gives the protein CAISESNSPLHF.

This clonotype was seen at least ten times. The chain uses TRBV6-1 and TRBJ2-7; 12 bases map to TRBD2. With 8 bases clipped from V and 4 bases from J, the junction kept 6 bases outside the gene matches. CDR3 size: 14 residues. Germline lookup yields CDR1 MNHNS and CDR2 SASEGT. CDR3 protein: CASLTSGRQYEQYF. CDR3 nucleotides: TGTGCCAGCCTGACTAGCGGGAGACAGTACGAGCAGTACTTC.

The table lists this clonotype with many counts. The CDR3: CATSRVRLTEAFF. The DNA for the CDR3 is TGTGCCACCAGCAGAGTTAGGTTGACTGAAGCTTTCTTT. This rearrangement joins TRBV15 to TRBJ1-1, with D unresolved. Germline CDR1 and CDR2: LNHNV and YYDKDF (reference sequence). Trimming pared 1 base from V and 5 bases from J, leaving 8 bases between. The CDR3 sequence is 13 residues long.

In this sample, this clonotype turned up many times. The chain employs TRBV5-1 and TRBJ2-7; D is ambiguous. CDR3 length equals 11 residues. Looked up from germline, CDR1 is SGHRS and CDR2 is YFSETQ. The ends were cut back, 5 bases at V and 7 bases at J, with 10 bases in the middle. The DNA for the CDR3 is TGCGCCAGCAGAAACGGAGTTGAGCAGTACTTC. Residues: CASRNGVEQYF.

This clonotype appeared many times. The chain employs TRBV20-1 and TRBJ2-7; weak D call: TRBD2 (5 bases). Germline CDR1 is DFQATT and CDR2 is SNEGSKA (reference sequence). V lost 6 bases to trimming and J lost 2 bases, with 14 bases between them. The CDR3 extends over 13 amino acids. The CDR3 DNA follows: TGCAGTGCCGGACTCAGCCGGACCTACGAGCAGTACTTC. This gives the protein CSAGLSRTYEQYF.

The sample holds many counts of this clonotype. V usage is TRBV5-1 and J usage is TRBJ2-3; D is perhaps TRBD1 (6 bases). V was trimmed by 5 bases and J by 0 bases, leaving 13 bases between them. Per germline, CDR1 SGHRS and CDR2 YFSETQ. The CDR3 has 15 amino acids. The CDR3 region is CASSPGHPSTDTQYF. The DNA of the CDR3 is TGCGCCAGCAGTCCGGGACATCCTAGCACAGATACGCAGTATTTT.

This clonotype was detected ten times or more. The chain has TRBV7-9 and TRBJ2-3, with 10 bases aligning to TRBD2. The CDR3 consists of 15 residues. The germline V gene encodes CDR1 SEHNR and CDR2 FQNEAQ (reference sequence). The V gene end was trimmed by 5 bases and the J gene end by 5 bases; junction bases not matched to a gene: 7. The CDR3 spells CASSSGTSAGDTQYF. The CDR3 nucleotides read TGTGCCAGCAGCAGCGGGACTAGCGCCGGAGATACGCAGTATTTT.

The V call is TRBV7-2, the J call TRBJ2-7; either TRBD1 or TRBD2 may supply D (5 bases each). CDR3 size: 14 residues. Germline CDR1 SGHTA, CDR2 FQGNSA. The V end was cut by 7 bases, the J end by 2 bases, with 15 bases between. CDR3 nucleotides: TGTGCCAGCATAGACGGGGCAGGGCCCTACGAGCAGTACTTC. As protein: CASIDGAGPYEQYF.

About this clonotype itself: The final CDR3 position lacks the conserved phenylalanine or tryptophan, pointing to a likely read error. This rearrangement joins TRBV20-1 to TRBJ2-1; D might be TRBD2 (5 bases). This CDR3 is 10 amino acids long. The germline gives CDR1 DFQATT, CDR2 SNEGSKA (reference sequence). CDR3 in amino acids: CSAYGNGQFS. The CDR3 nucleotides are TGCAGTGCTTACGGGAATGGGCAGTTCTCC.

The sample holds a few counts of this clonotype. A much larger clone lies a single base off, so this may be a read error. The chain is built from TRBV12-3 or TRBV12-4 and TRBJ2-1, with a weak D call TRBD2 (7 bases). This CDR3 region has 14 residues. The ends were cut back, 6 bases at V and 2 bases at J, with 11 bases in the middle. The DNA for the CDR3 is TGTGCCAGCAGGGACAGCGGGGCCTACAATGAGCAGTTCTTC. This gives the protein CASRDSGAYNEQFF.

In this sample, this clonotype turned up a few times. The chain has TRBV5-4 and TRBJ1-1, with 10 bases lining up with TRBD1. Germline loops: CDR1 SGHNT, CDR2 YYREEE (reference sequence). J lost 1 base, V lost 0 bases, and 3 bases had no gene match. CDR3 length: 16 amino acids. This chain's CDR3 is CASSLGDRGRNTEAFF. DNA of the CDR3: TGTGCCAGCAGCTTGGGGGACAGGGGTAGGAACACTGAAGCTTTCTTT. Complete variable domain (other parts from reference TRBV5-4 and TRBJ1-1): ETGVTQSPTHLIKTRGQQVTLRCSSQSGHNTVSWYQQALGQGPQFIFQYYREEENGRGNFPPRFSGLQFPNYSSELNVNALELDDSALYLCASSLGDRGRNTEAFFGQGTRLTVV.

Of note for this clonotype: A much more abundant neighbour one base away suggests this may be a read error. V usage is TRBV5-1 and J usage is TRBJ2-2; 7 bases match TRBD2. CDR1 SGHRS and CDR2 YFSETQ come from the germline V gene. CDR3 length: 16 residues. Trimming cost V 9 bases and J 5 bases; bases outside gene matches: 16. CDR3 loop: CATAGREAGRTGELFF. Here the CDR3 DNA reads TGCGCCACTGCCGGCCGGGAGGCGGGTAGAACCGGGGAGCTGTTTTTT.

The DNA of the CDR3 is TGCAGTGCTAGAGTCTACAACCTAGCGAGATCGCTTAGCGGGGAGCTGTTTTTT. This encodes CSARVYNLARSLSGELFF. This sequence joins TRBV20-1 and TRBJ2-2; tentatively, D is TRBD2 (6 bases). There are 18 residues in the CDR3. In germline, CDR1 is DFQATT, CDR2 SNEGSKA (reference sequence). The V end was cut by 1 base, the J end by 7 bases, with 25 bases between.

In the case of this clonotype: A much larger clone sits a single nucleotide away, making a read error possible. The rearrangement links TRBV5-4 to TRBJ2-3, with D uncertain. V lost 3 bases and J lost 5, with 19 bases in between. Germline CDR1 and CDR2: SGHNT and YYREEE (reference sequence). This CDR3 spans 16 amino acids. The CDR3: CASSSKSARYGDTQYF. The DNA for the CDR3 is TGTGCCAGCAGCTCCAAGAGCGCTAGGTACGGAGATACGCAGTATTTT.

In the case of this clonotype: This sequence may be a read error, since a much larger clone differs from it by one base. The chain combines TRBV6-1 with TRBJ1-5; possibly TRBD1 for D (6 bases). V shed 5 bases and J shed 4 bases, with 15 bases lying between them. This CDR3 contains 15 residues. The germline V gene has CDR1 MNHNS and CDR2 SASEGT. The CDR3 sequence is CASSQGRTRNQPQHF. The DNA for the CDR3 is TGTGCCAGCAGTCAGGGGAGGACTAGGAATCAGCCCCAGCATTTT.

V usage is TRBV19 and J usage is TRBJ2-7; 13 bases are a match to TRBD2. V trimming: 5 bases; J trimming: 3 bases; junction bases outside the gene matches: 7. CDR1 and CDR2 (germline): LNHDA, SQIVND (reference sequence). This CDR3 comprises 16 residues. The CDR3 DNA follows: TGTGCCAGTAGTGTTGGACTAGCGGGAGCGCACTACGAGCAGTACTTC. Amino acid sequence: CASSVGLAGAHYEQYF.

This clonotype was found once. Germline and junction disagree at one end, which may indicate a read error. The chain has TRBV15 and TRBJ2-7; tentative D call: TRBD1 (5 bases). The germline V gene has CDR1 LNHNV and CDR2 YYDKDF (reference sequence). The CDR3 has 16 amino acids. The CDR3 loop reads CQQFRRTHSHAIEQYF. CDR3 in DNA: TGCCAGCAGTTCCGCCGGACACACTCCCACGCTATCGAGCAGTACTTC.